This TCR beta chain emerged from a study of blood T cells in healthy people across ages. Regarding the study as a whole: Bulk PBMC profiling left naive and antigen-experienced comparisons inconclusive. Age showed a roughly linear inverse relationship with TCR beta diversity per million T cells. More naive CD4+ cells and higher diversity marked long-lived donors relative to aged donors.

To note about this clonotype: The antigen remains undetermined.

Russia was home to the donors, healthy Caucasian individuals aged about 6 to 90. Germline CDR1 SQVTM, CDR2 ANQGSEA. Between the trimmed V and J ends, which lost 8 bases and 5 bases, there was a span of 14 bases. CDR3 length: 12 residues. It was with a sample-barcoded 5' primer and a J-beta primer mix that a second PCR of about 6 to 12 cycles was run. TCRdb called the 5' RACE reads again in MiXCR, with one record for every CDR3 protein. The table shows about 1,000,000 distinct CDR3 sequences, with 40% to 55% occurring only once. The TCR sequence derives from a woman aged 55-69 years in good health. The specimen sequenced was blood. The rearrangement links TRBV29-1 to TRBJ2-3; a possible D gene is TRBD2 (6 bases). The CDR3 DNA sequence: TGCAGCTCGGGGACTGCCAGAGATACGCAGTATTTT. Encoded protein: CSSGTARDTQYF.